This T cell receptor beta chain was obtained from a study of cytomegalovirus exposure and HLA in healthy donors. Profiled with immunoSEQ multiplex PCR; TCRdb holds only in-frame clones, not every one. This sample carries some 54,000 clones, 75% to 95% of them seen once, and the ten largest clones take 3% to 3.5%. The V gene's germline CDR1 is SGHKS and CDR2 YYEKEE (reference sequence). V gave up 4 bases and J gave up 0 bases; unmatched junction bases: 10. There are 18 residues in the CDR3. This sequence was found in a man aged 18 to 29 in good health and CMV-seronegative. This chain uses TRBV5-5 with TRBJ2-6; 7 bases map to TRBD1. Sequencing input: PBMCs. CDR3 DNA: TGTGCCAGCAGCGGGACAGATCTGGGGCTCTCTGGGGCCAACGTCCTGACTTTC. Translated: CASSGTDLGLSGANVLTF. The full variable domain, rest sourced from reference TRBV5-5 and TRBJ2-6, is DAGVTQSPTHLIKTRGQQVTLRCSPISGHKSVSWYQQVLGQGPQFIFQYYEKEERGRGNFPDRFSARQFPNYSSELNVNALLLGDSALYLCASSGTDLGLSGANVLTFGAGSRLTVL.